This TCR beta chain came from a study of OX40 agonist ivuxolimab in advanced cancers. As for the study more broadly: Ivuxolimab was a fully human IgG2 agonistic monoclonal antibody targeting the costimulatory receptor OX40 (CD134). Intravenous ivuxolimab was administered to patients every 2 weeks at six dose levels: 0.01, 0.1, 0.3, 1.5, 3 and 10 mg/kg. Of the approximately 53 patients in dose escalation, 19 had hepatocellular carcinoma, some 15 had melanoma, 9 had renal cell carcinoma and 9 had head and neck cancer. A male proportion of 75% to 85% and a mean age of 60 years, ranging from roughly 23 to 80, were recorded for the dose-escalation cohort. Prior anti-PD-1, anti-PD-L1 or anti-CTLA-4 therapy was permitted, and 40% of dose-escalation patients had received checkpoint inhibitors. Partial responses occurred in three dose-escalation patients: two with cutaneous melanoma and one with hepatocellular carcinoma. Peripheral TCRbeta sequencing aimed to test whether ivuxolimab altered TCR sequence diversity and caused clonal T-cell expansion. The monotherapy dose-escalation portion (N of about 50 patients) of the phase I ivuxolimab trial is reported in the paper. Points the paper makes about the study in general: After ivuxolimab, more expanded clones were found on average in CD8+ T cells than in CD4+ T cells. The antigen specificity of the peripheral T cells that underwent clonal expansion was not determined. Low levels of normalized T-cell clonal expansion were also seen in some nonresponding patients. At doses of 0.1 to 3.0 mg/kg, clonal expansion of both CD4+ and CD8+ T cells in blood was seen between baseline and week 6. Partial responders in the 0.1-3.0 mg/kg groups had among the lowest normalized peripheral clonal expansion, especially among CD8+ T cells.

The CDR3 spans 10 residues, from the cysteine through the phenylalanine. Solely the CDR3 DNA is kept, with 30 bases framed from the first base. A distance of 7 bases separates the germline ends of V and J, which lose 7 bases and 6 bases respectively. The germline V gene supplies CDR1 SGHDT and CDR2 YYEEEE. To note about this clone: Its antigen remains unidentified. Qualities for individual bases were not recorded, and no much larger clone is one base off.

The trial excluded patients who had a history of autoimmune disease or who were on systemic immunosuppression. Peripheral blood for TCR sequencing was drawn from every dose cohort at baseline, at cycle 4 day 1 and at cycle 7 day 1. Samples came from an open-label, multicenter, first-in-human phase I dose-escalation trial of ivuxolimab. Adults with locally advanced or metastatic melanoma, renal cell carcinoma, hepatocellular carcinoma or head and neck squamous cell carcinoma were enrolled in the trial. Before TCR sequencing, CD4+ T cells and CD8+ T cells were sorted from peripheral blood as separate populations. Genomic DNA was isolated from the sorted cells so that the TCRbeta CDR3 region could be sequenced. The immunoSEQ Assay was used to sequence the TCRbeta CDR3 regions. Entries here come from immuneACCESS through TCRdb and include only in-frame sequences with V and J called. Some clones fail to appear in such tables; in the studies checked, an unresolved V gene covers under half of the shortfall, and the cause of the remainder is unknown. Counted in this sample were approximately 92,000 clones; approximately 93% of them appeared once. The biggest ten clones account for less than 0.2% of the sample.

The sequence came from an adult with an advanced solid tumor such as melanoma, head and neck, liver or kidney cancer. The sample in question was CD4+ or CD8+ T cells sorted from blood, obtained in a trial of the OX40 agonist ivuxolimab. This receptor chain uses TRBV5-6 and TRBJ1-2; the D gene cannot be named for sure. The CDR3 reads CASGRNGYTF. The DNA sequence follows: TGTGCCAGCGGGCGTAATGGCTACACCTTC.